The 8 T cell receptor beta chains in this list originate from one sample, sequenced in a study of T cells in Graves' hyperthyroidism and ophthalmopathy. The TCR beta CDR3 regions underwent amplification using RNA transcripts as the source. Initially, a first-round RT-PCR of the TCR CDR3 employed the HTBI primer set. TCRdb recomputed calls from the multiplex PCR reads with MiXCR, one row per CDR3 protein. The sample includes fewer than 900,000 distinct CDR3 sequences, approximately 16% of them seen just once. The source material was blood. Source of these receptors: a man aged 18 to 29 with Graves' hyperthyroidism.

The chain employs TRBV19 and TRBJ2-1; D may match TRBD1 or TRBD2 (6 bases each). V was shortened by 5 bases and J by 2 bases, with 19 bases between the two germline ends. CDR1 and CDR2 (germline): LNHDA, SQIVND (reference sequence). The CDR3 is made up of 17 amino acids. The CDR3 DNA reads TGTGCCAGTAGTCCCTCGGGGGCAGCGATGGCCTACAATGAGCAGTTCTTC. Translated, it gives CASSPSGAAMAYNEQFF.

The sample holds many counts of this clonotype. This rearrangement joins TRBV12-3 or TRBV12-4 to TRBJ2-7; D is possibly TRBD2 (6 bases). The CDR3 spans 14 residues. Trimming removed 6 bases from V and 5 bases from J, with 17 bases in between. CDR3 sequence: CASRSDWGGDEQYF. The CDR3 nucleotides are TGTGCCAGCAGATCGGACTGGGGCGGGGACGAGCAGTACTTC.

This clonotype showed up just a few times. This chain connects TRBV12-3 or TRBV12-4 to TRBJ1-1, with D possibly matching TRBD1 (6 bases). With 6 bases removed from V and 7 bases from J, the gap between germline ends came to 12 bases. The CDR3 totals 12 residues. The CDR3 sequence: CASRGGQNEAFF. CDR3 nucleotide sequence: TGTGCCAGCAGAGGAGGACAGAATGAAGCTTTCTTT.

This clonotype showed up many times. The chain is built from TRBV5-1 and TRBJ2-7; D is unclear. Germline V gene lookup returns CDR1 SGHRS and CDR2 YFSETQ. The CDR3 has 13 residues. Trimming shortened V by 5 bases and J by 2 bases, and 11 bases separated the two germline ends. CDR3 sequence: CASRNRPTYEQYF. CDR3 coding DNA: TGCGCCAGCAGAAACAGACCCACCTACGAGCAGTACTTC. The entire variable domain, with the rest obtained from reference TRBV5-1 and TRBJ2-7, is as follows: KAGVTQTPRYLIKTRGQQVTLSCSPISGHRSVSWYQQTPGQGLQFLFEYFSETQRNKGNFPGRFSGRQFSNSRSEMNVSTLELGDSALYLCASRNRPTYEQYFGPGTRLTVT.

The chain uses TRBV6-5 and TRBJ1-1; perhaps TRBD1 as D (5 bases). The CDR3 has 16 residues. Trimming removed 0 bases from V and 4 bases from J, with 15 bases in between. Germline lookup yields CDR1 MNHEY and CDR2 SVGAGI. This CDR3 reads CASSYSSGAYSTEAFF. The CDR3 DNA is TGTGCCAGCAGTTACTCGAGTGGGGCATATAGCACTGAAGCTTTCTTT.

This clonotype was found a few times. The V and J genes are TRBV13 and TRBJ1-2; D is ambiguous. The CDR3 has 13 amino acids. The germline V and J ends were trimmed by 5 bases and 7 bases, with 14 bases remaining between them. Germline V CDR1 and CDR2: PRHDT, FYEKMQ (reference sequence). CDR3 sequence: CASSAGWKGGYTF. The CDR3 DNA sequence: TGTGCCAGCAGCGCCGGATGGAAGGGTGGCTACACCTTC.

This clonotype was seen many times. The chain is built from TRBV5-1 and TRBJ1-2; the D gene is possibly TRBD1 (5 bases). The CDR3 is 18 amino acids. Germline assignment: CDR1 SGHRS and CDR2 YFSETQ. V dropped 1 base and J dropped 6 bases, with 25 bases sitting between them. The CDR3 protein is CASSLFWQLIPQGDGYTF. CDR3 nucleotides: TGCGCCAGCAGCTTGTTTTGGCAGCTGATACCTCAGGGCGATGGCTACACCTTC.

This clonotype has just a few counts. V gene TRBV12-3 or TRBV12-4 combines with J gene TRBJ1-1, with D perhaps matching TRBD1 (5 bases). There are 19 residues in the CDR3. Trimming stripped 2 bases from V and 0 bases from J, with 22 bases between. CDR3 region: CASSLRWSDRGLLNTEAFF. CDR3 nucleotides: TGTGCCAGCAGTTTAAGGTGGAGTGACCGGGGCCTGCTGAACACTGAAGCTTTCTTT.